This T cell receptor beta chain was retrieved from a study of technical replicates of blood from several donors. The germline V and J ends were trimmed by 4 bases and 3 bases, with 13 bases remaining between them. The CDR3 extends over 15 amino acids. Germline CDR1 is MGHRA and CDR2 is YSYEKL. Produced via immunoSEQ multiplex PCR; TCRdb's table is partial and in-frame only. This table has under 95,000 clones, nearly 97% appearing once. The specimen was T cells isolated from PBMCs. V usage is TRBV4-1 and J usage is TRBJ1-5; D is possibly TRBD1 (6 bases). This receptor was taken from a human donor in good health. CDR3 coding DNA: TGCGCCAGCAGCCGCCGGACAGACTTCAATCAGCCCCAGCATTTT. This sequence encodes CASSRRTDFNQPQHF.